The 4 T cell receptor beta chains below were found in one sample sequenced in a study of T cell responses to AZD1222 COVID-19 vaccine. TCRdb's table, derived via immunoSEQ multiplex PCR, lists solely in-frame clones and lacks some. The sample includes more than 70,000 clones, 85% to 95% of them seen just once. The source material was peripheral blood, sampled 28 days after the second AZD1222 dose. The receptors were gathered from an adult who received the AZD1222 COVID-19 vaccine.

J is TRBJ1-4 and V is TRBV28; 7 positions agree with TRBD1. V shed 6 bases and J 1 base; nucleotides not matched to a gene: 17. The CDR3 is made up of 19 amino acids. CDR1 MDHEN and CDR2 SYDVKM come from the germline V gene. The CDR3 protein is CASRPSSRDRVQTNEKLFF. CDR3 DNA sequence: TGTGCCAGCAGGCCATCAAGCCGCGACAGGGTCCAAACTAATGAAAAACTGTTTTTT.

The chain is built from TRBV10-3 and TRBJ2-2, with 12 positions matching TRBD2. The junction had 19 bases not matched to a gene; V was cut back by 3 bases and J by 8 bases. The CDR3 totals 20 residues. Germline values: CDR1 ENHRY, CDR2 SYGVKD. The DNA for the CDR3 is TGTGCCATCAGTGAAGAAAGGACTAGCGGGGTCCTAAAGACAGGAGGGGAGCTGTTTTTT. It codes for CAISEERTSGVLKTGGELFF.

This chain uses TRBV5-1 with TRBJ2-7, with 8 bases matching TRBD2. CDR3 length: 14 amino acids. CDR1 and CDR2 (germline): SGHRS, YFSETQ. The junction had 2 bases not matched to a gene; V was cut back by 0 bases and J by 3 bases. The CDR3 sequence: CASSLAGTSYEQYF. The CDR3 nucleotides are TGCGCCAGCAGCTTGGCCGGGACTAGCTACGAGCAGTACTTC.

V and J are TRBV28 and TRBJ1-2; possibly TRBD1 for D (5 bases). The length of the CDR3 is 16 residues. Trimming cost V 6 bases and J 3 bases, with 20 bases left between them. Germline assignment: CDR1 MDHEN and CDR2 SYDVKM. CDR3 amino acids: CASSSLAGRGDYGYTF. The CDR3 DNA sequence: TGTGCCAGCAGCTCTCTCGCAGGGAGAGGGGACTATGGCTACACCTTC.